This TCR beta chain is from a study of T-cell reconstitution after alpha-beta-depleted transplantation in children. The CDR3 is made up of 14 amino acids. Trimming shortened V by 0 bases and J by 1 base, and 8 bases separated the two germline ends. Germline V gene sequence: CDR1 SGHRS, CDR2 YFSETQ. Researchers prepared the TCRbeta library using unique molecular identifiers, the study reports. TCRdb recomputed calls from the PCR reads with MiXCR, one row per CDR3 protein. In the table there are over 400,000 distinct CDR3 sequences, roughly an eighth of which are singletons. The sequenced sample was PBMCs from the stem cell graft donor, obtained from the stem cell graft. The V and J genes are TRBV5-1 and TRBJ2-7; D unclear. The source is a human donor who donated a stem cell graft to a child with combined immunodeficiency. CDR3 DNA sequence: TGCGCCAGCAGCTTGGTGGCCGAATCCTACGAGCAGTACTTC. Translating gives CASSLVAESYEQYF.